The clone carrying this T cell receptor (beta chain) was picked up many times. Its cognate antigen is unknown. This entry belongs to a study of metastatic and nonmetastatic thyroid tumors. Study details: Across blood and tumor or nodule tissue, repertoires from malignant and benign thyroid patients were compared with one another. Findings and limits, study-wide: The study reportedly found significantly higher TCR beta diversity in malignant thyroid tumors than benign nodules, in blood and tumor.

Authors' analysis steps: Researchers built a distant-metastasis classifier for papillary thyroid cancer that drew on CDR3 differences across clinicopathological groups. TCRdb re-called clones from the PCR reads using MiXCR. TCRdb's processing, not the study's, gives the V and J calls here. Altogether about 93,000 clones are present, about an eighth being singletons, with the ten largest covering roughly 10%. This CDR3 comprises 15 residues. Per germline, CDR1 MNHNS and CDR2 SASEGT. V lost 6 bases to trimming and J lost 1 base, with 13 bases between them. Each patient came to thyroid surgery without any prior treatment (of any kind).

The clonotype originates from a female donor with papillary thyroid cancer or a benign thyroid nodule (not recorded which). Some clones in this sample may be carry-over from other donors' samples. Specimen: blood. J is TRBJ1-3 and V is TRBV6-1; D unresolved. For the CDR3, the DNA is TGTGCCAGCAGCGGCAGGACGGCATCTGGAAACACCATATATTTT. This encodes CASSGRTASGNTIYF.